This TCR beta chain is from a study of blood T cells in healthy people across ages. A second PCR, run for roughly 7 to 12 cycles, used a sample-barcoded 5' primer plus a J-beta primer mix. TCRdb reanalysed the 5' RACE reads using MiXCR and keeps one entry per CDR3 protein. The sample gives about 1,500,000 distinct CDR3 sequences, 28% of which show up once; roughly 8.2% is in the top ten. Study findings and constraints: Across the age range, TCR beta diversity per million T cells fell in a roughly linear way.

Regarding this clonotype: As yet, its antigen is unknown.

Deletions cut 0 bases from V and 8 bases from J, with 12 bases between. CDR1 and CDR2 from the germline V gene are SGHRS and YFSETQ. There are 14 residues in the CDR3. V gene TRBV5-1 combines with J gene TRBJ1-3, with a tentative D call TRBD1 (5 bases). Sequencing input: blood. This receptor was identified in a woman aged 25 to 45 in good health. The CDR3 sequence: CASSLGSAGDTIYF. The CDR3, as DNA: TGCGCCAGCAGCTTGGGCTCAGCGGGGGACACCATATATTTT.